This section outlines one T cell receptor beta chain sequence together with its context. The entry originates in a study of blood T cell repertoires in COVID-19. Assay: immunoSEQ multiplex PCR; the TCRdb copy retains only in-frame clones and omits some. The data contain approximately 180,000 clones, around 87% of them singletons. The V segment lost 5 bases and the J segment 7 bases; nucleotides outside the gene matches: 10. The germline CDR1 and CDR2 sequences are MDHEN and SYDVKM. The CDR3 is made up of 16 amino acids. This clonotype was sampled from a man between 35 and 55 years old with active or convalescent COVID-19. The chain joins TRBV28 to TRBJ2-5; 13 bases are shared with TRBD2. Specimen: peripheral blood. DNA for the CDR3: TGTGCCAGCAGTCCCGAAGGACTAGCGGGGGCCTCGACCCAGTACTTC. Protein sequence: CASSPEGLAGASTQYF.